The present entry profiles one T cell receptor beta chain with its context. Its antigen remains unknown. V was pared by 6 bases and J by 0 bases, with 11 bases between. From germline, CDR1 is LNHDA and CDR2 SQIVND (reference sequence). The CDR3 covers 14 residues. This specimen comes from a study of beta chain features in type 1 diabetes. In the study overall: No age, gender or cell yield differences were seen between patients and healthy donors. Study outcomes and limitations: Type 1 diabetes patients showed a moderate but significant shortening of TCRB CDR3s in all four CD4+ subsets.

The study reverse transcribed the entire isolated RNA, so it sequenced expressed TCRB transcripts. Method: immunoSEQ multiplex PCR; TCRdb's copy keeps in-frame clones and lacks some. The sample shows over 200,000 clones, roughly a tenth of them seen only once. The specimen sequenced was naive CD4+ T cells from blood. The rearrangement uses TRBV19 and TRBJ1-2; perhaps TRBD1 as D (6 bases). The clonotype originates from a man under 40 with type 1 diabetes. The CDR3 region is CASSPDSSNYGYTF. CDR3 DNA sequence: TGTGCCAGTAGCCCGGACAGCTCTAACTATGGCTACACCTTC.